The clone carrying this T cell receptor (beta chain) was seen only once. In Seattle, patients joined the study during active infection and were tracked longitudinally. Measured with immunoSEQ multiplex PCR; TCRdb has only the in-frame clones, and not every one. Among around 150,000 clones listed, 85% to 95% were seen once. This sample was taken from a study of blood T cell repertoires in COVID-19. Study at large: Acute and convalescent COVID-19 samples came from the United States, Italy and Spain. PBMCs, B-cell-depleted T cells, or T cells provided the cDNA or gDNA that made up the material.

CDR3 size: 15 residues. The germline gives CDR1 MNHEY, CDR2 SVGEGT. Germline trimming cut 5 bases from V and 5 bases from J; bases unmatched to any gene: 8. Material for sequencing was peripheral blood. The receptor was derived from a woman aged 60 to 75 with COVID-19, enrolled during active disease. The V call is TRBV6-2 or TRBV6-3, the J call TRBJ1-1; 10 nucleotides agree with TRBD1. The CDR3 spells CASSGTGTGETEAFF. In DNA, the CDR3 is TGTGCCAGCAGTGGGACCGGGACAGGGGAAACTGAAGCTTTCTTT.